Included here is one T cell receptor beta chain sequence, with context. This clonotype was recorded at least ten times. Which antigen it targets is not known. No per-base quality is available; no much larger clone lies one base away. Library generation was performed with 5' RACE. Reads for this sample came from an Illumina HiSeq 2500. A second roughly 6 to 11 cycle PCR used a sample-barcoded 5' primer and a J-beta primer mix. A template-switch 5' adaptor carrying 12 random nucleotides introduced a unique molecular identifier onto each TCR beta cDNA molecule. Each sample yielded at least 3 million CDR3-containing paired-end reads. First-strand cDNA synthesis was performed from all RNA using the Mint cDNA synthesis kit, with priming by a TRBC-specific oligonucleotide. Following uracil-DNA glycosylase treatment, a first 18-cycle PCR with universal primers M1SS and BC2_uni_R was performed on all cDNA. Regarding the original processing steps: Each sample was normalized by randomly selecting 1 million high-quality reads, each carrying a distinct molecular identifier. Instead of being binned into consensus sequences, reads with shared molecular identifiers were discarded. MiTCR, with a Q25 quality threshold and the strictest error-elimination algorithm, was used for CDR3 identification, clonotype clustering and error correction. Lower-bound total TCR beta diversity was estimated with a nonparametric unseen species model using Euler transformation. TCRdb reanalyzed the raw reads on its own, using fastp at Q25 for trimming and MiXCR for clone calling, and kept in-frame beta chains. Rows matching on CDR3 protein sequence are summarized as one entry with the most common DNA and genes. The V and J calls follow TCRdb's processing rather than the paper's. This sample gives around 1.5 million distinct CDR3 sequences in total; about 31% of them show up just once. Of the sample, approximately 10% falls within the top ten clones.

Systemically healthy Caucasian individuals from Russia, around 39 in total and aged about 6 to 100 years, were included as donors. Roughly 10 milliliters of peripheral blood were collected from each donor into EDTA-treated Vacutainer tubes. Ficoll-Paque density-gradient centrifugation was used to isolate PBMCs, with at least 6 million per sample. Trizol reagent was used to extract total RNA from the PBMCs, yielding at least 6 micrograms per sample. The percentages of naive CD45RAhigh/CD27high T cells were determined by flow cytometry on a PBMC aliquot from every donor. Including the terminal cysteine and phenylalanine, the CDR3 comprises 18 residues. Only the CDR3 DNA is retained, 54 bases long and in frame from the first base. After removal of 6 bases from V and 1 base from J, the junction retains 11 bases not matched to a gene. CDR1 is given as DFQATT and CDR2 as SNEGSKA, both from the germline V gene (reference sequence).

These data originate in a study of blood T cells in healthy people across ages (dated by TCRdb to 2014 to 2015). About the full investigation: In model experiments, template switching captured about one uniquely barcoded TCR beta cDNA molecule for every two T cells. Using deep sequencing normalized with unique cDNA molecular identifiers, the study measured how TCR beta repertoire diversity changes with age. Donors were grouped into four age groups: young (average 16 years), middle-aged (about 38), aged (around 56) and long-lived (approximately 78). To avoid experimental bias, donors of different ages were spread randomly across the sequencing lanes. Two additional independent replicas of 1 million unique cDNA reads from the same blood draw were analyzed for two donors (one aged 18 to 30 and one aged 80 or older).

What the work shows at the level of the full study, not this receptor alone: Since profiling was done on bulk unsorted PBMCs, naive and antigen-experienced compartments could not be conclusively compared. Compared with the aged group, the long-lived group had more naive CD4+ T cells, fewer expanded clones and increased TCR diversity, suggesting age selection. Donor CMV infection status was unknown, potentially confounding age-related changes in expanded clonotypes. Observed TCR beta diversity per million T cells fell roughly linearly with age, and a significant reduction was already apparent by age around 40. Estimates of total diversity based on one million sequenced T cells were regarded as lower bounds and as underestimates. A strong correlation was found between observed TCR beta diversity and the percentage of naive T cells measured by flow cytometry.

The clonotype was recovered from a woman in her twenties or thirties in good health. The sample taken for sequencing was blood. This chain joins TRBV20-1 to TRBJ2-5, and 16 bases in between align with TRBD2. The CDR3 region reads CSAQSGLAGGSLQETQYF. The DNA is TGCAGTGCCCAATCGGGACTAGCGGGAGGGAGTCTCCAAGAGACCCAGTACTTC.